The next 27 T cell receptor beta chains were all read from a single sample in a study of blood T cell repertoires in COVID-19. Assay: immunoSEQ multiplex PCR; the TCRdb copy retains only in-frame clones and omits some. The data contain fewer than 200,000 clones, 70% to 90% of them singletons. The sequencing sample was made of peripheral blood. These receptors all come from a man aged 40-49 years with active or convalescent COVID-19.

The sample holds a few counts of this clone. The chain is built from TRBV4-1 and TRBJ1-2; no clear D gene. The V gene's germline CDR1 is MGHRA and CDR2 YSYEKL. The CDR3 covers 13 residues. The V end was cut by 0 bases, the J end by 7 bases, with 9 bases between. For the CDR3, the DNA is TGCGCCAGCAGCCAAGATAGGAGCACTGGCTACACCTTC. It specifies CASSQDRSTGYTF.

The chain joins TRBV4-2 to TRBJ1-2; TRBD1 matches 7 bases. The germline V gene encodes CDR1 LGHNA and CDR2 YNFKEQ. Trimming removed 0 bases from V and 4 bases from J; junction bases left unmatched: 5. The CDR3 totals 15 residues. The CDR3 protein is CASSQDTGESYGYTF. CDR3 bases: TGTGCCAGCAGCCAAGATACAGGGGAATCCTATGGCTACACCTTC.

The gene calls are TRBV4-1 and TRBJ1-4, with D perhaps matching TRBD1 (6 bases). The germline V gene encodes CDR1 MGHRA and CDR2 YSYEKL. V was shortened by 0 bases and J by 5 bases, with 7 bases between the two germline ends. The CDR3 has 14 residues. CDR3 DNA sequence: TGCGCCAGCAGCCAAGAGGGGGCGAATGAAAAACTGTTTTTT. Translating gives CASSQEGANEKLFF.

The V and J genes are TRBV3-1 (or the pseudogene TRBV3-2) and TRBJ2-3; 8 positions match TRBD2. J was trimmed by 2 bases and V by 2 bases; bases with no gene match: 6. The germline CDR1 and CDR2 sequences are LGHDT and YNNKEL (reference sequence). The CDR3 is 16 residues long. The CDR3 DNA follows: TGTGCCAGCAGCCAATCGCGGGGGGCCCCCACAGATACGCAGTATTTT. Protein product: CASSQSRGAPTDTQYF.

This clone was recorded only once. The CDR3: CASSYPRDRYQPQHF. The CDR3 nucleotides are TGTGCCAGCAGTTACCCCCGGGACAGATATCAGCCCCAGCATTTT. The chain combines TRBV6-2 or TRBV6-3 with TRBJ1-5; 7 bases agree with TRBD1. Unmatched junction bases numbered 6, after V lost 2 bases and J lost 5 bases. Germline CDR1 reads MNHEY; CDR2 reads SVGEGT. The CDR3 is 15 amino acids.

In this sample, this clone turned up a few times. This sequence joins TRBV5-4 and TRBJ1-2; D perhaps matches TRBD1 (6 bases). The V gene lost 4 bases and the J gene lost 4 bases, with 11 bases spanning the gap. The CDR3 runs to 13 residues. The germline V gene has CDR1 SGHNT and CDR2 YYREEE (reference sequence). The CDR3 bases are TGTGCCAGCAGCATACAGGGTTCCTATGGCTACACCTTC. It encodes CASSIQGSYGYTF.

This chain joins TRBV6-1 and TRBJ2-7, with a weak D call TRBD2 (6 bases). Trimming removed 3 bases from V and 3 bases from J, with 15 bases in between. This CDR3 is built from 15 residues. CDR1 MNHNS and CDR2 SASEGT come from the germline V gene. The CDR3: CASSEGLPGSYEQYF. The DNA of the CDR3 is TGTGCCAGCAGTGAGGGACTCCCTGGAAGCTACGAGCAGTACTTC.

This clone is a singleton in its sample. The chain employs TRBV6-5 and TRBJ2-2; possibly TRBD1 for D (6 bases). V lost 5 bases and J lost 6, with 7 bases in between. The CDR3 totals 12 residues. Germline V gives CDR1 MNHEY, CDR2 SVGAGI. In DNA, the CDR3 is TGTGCCAGCAGTAACAGGGCCGGGGAGCTGTTTTTT. Translating gives CASSNRAGELFF.

On this clone: The junction departs from germline at one end; a sequencing error may be responsible. In DNA form, the CDR3 reads TGTGCCAGCAGCTTAGGGAGTGGCCTCCGTAGGCATTTT. Translated: CASSLGSGLRRHF. V is TRBV11-2 and J is TRBJ2-3; no definite D call. CDR1 is SGHAT, CDR2 FQNNGV, per germline. The CDR3 is made up of 13 amino acids.

For the CDR3, the DNA is TGTGCCAGCAGCCAAGAGAGGTATTCACCCCTCCACTTT. It codes for CASSQERYSPLHF. This chain links TRBV3-1 (or the pseudogene TRBV3-2) with TRBJ1-6; D ambiguous. In germline, CDR1 is LGHDT, CDR2 YNNKEL (reference sequence). With 0 bases removed from V and 8 bases from J, the gap between germline ends came to 5 bases. CDR3 length: 13 amino acids.

In DNA form, the CDR3 reads TGCGCCAGCAGCTTGGACGGGACAGGGACTGAAAAACTGTTTTTT. This codes for CASSLDGTGTEKLFF. The rearrangement uses TRBV5-1 and TRBJ1-4; 9 nucleotides match TRBD1. V shed 0 bases, J shed 7 bases, and the junction held 4 bases outside the gene matches. Germline CDR1 and CDR2: SGHRS and YFSETQ. The CDR3 consists of 15 residues.

The chain links TRBV5-4 to TRBJ2-1; 12 positions agree with TRBD2. The germline V gene encodes CDR1 SGHNT and CDR2 YYREEE (reference sequence). The V and J ends lost 4 bases and 10 bases, in that order; junction bases with no gene match: 3. The CDR3 spans 13 residues. The CDR3 DNA follows: TGTGCCAGCAGCACTAGCGGGGGGCTGGAGCAGTTCTTC. Residues: CASSTSGGLEQFF.

The chain combines TRBV4-2 with TRBJ2-5, with 9 positions matching TRBD2. The CDR3 contains 15 residues. V dropped 2 bases and J dropped 5; count of bases not matched to a gene: 6. Germline loops: CDR1 LGHNA, CDR2 YNFKEQ. CDR3 nucleotide sequence: TGTGCCAGCAGCCAACTAGCGGGGTTAGGTGAGACCCAGTACTTC. It specifies CASSQLAGLGETQYF.

The CDR3 spells CAWSNPPGNSKNIQYF. In nucleotides, the CDR3 is TGTGCCTGGAGCAACCCGCCGGGAAATTCCAAAAACATTCAGTACTTC. The V gene is TRBV30, the J gene TRBJ2-4; tentatively, D is TRBD2 (5 bases). The CDR3 is 16 amino acids. Germline lookup yields CDR1 GTSNPN and CDR2 SVGIG (reference sequence). Trimming shortened V by 3 bases and J by 2 bases, and 17 bases separated the two germline ends.

As regards this clone: This sample includes further DNA sequences coding for the same CDR3. The V gene is TRBV28, the J gene TRBJ1-2; 8 bases fit TRBD1. CDR1 MDHEN and CDR2 SYDVKM come from the germline V gene. The CDR3 runs 13 residues. V gave up 6 bases and J gave up 8 bases; unmatched junction bases: 8. The CDR3 spells CASSPGQGGGYTF. The CDR3 nucleotides read TGTGCCAGCAGCCCCGGACAGGGAGGCGGCTACACCTTC.

V is TRBV21-1 and J is TRBJ2-7; TRBD2, the table's D call, was not compared with the DNA. TRBV21-1 is a listed pseudogene. The CDR3 runs 14 residues. The CDR3 DNA reads TGTGCCAGCAGCACAGGCGGGCTCCCTTCCGAGCAGTACTTC. It encodes CASSTGGLPSEQYF.

Ten or more counts support this clone. J is TRBJ2-5 and V is TRBV4-2; D not resolved. The CDR3 extends over 15 amino acids. From germline, CDR1 is LGHNA and CDR2 YNFKEQ. Trimming took off 0 bases at V and 4 bases at J, with 12 bases between the two ends. This CDR3 reads CASSQDLSNIETQYF. The CDR3 region has the DNA TGTGCCAGCAGCCAAGATCTTAGCAATATAGAGACCCAGTACTTC.

V usage is TRBV6-1 and J usage is TRBJ1-2; no clear D gene. CDR1 and CDR2 (germline): MNHNS, SASEGT. CDR3 size: 12 residues. Trimming removed 1 base from V and 4 bases from J, with 4 bases in between. CDR3 sequence: CASSEGSYGYTF. The CDR3 DNA sequence: TGTGCCAGCAGTGAAGGCAGCTATGGCTACACCTTC.

The V gene is TRBV28, the J gene TRBJ1-3; 10 bases are a match to TRBD1. The CDR3 loop spans 14 amino acids. From germline, CDR1 is MDHEN and CDR2 SYDVKM. V lost 6 bases to trimming and J lost 4 bases; unmatched junction nucleotides: 3. DNA of the CDR3: TGTGCCAGCAGCGACAGGGGGCGAGGAAACACCATATATTTT. The encoded protein is CASSDRGRGNTIYF.

Written as DNA, the CDR3 is TGTGCCAGTAGTATTGGGGGGGCGAATCGTTCACCCCTCCACTTT. It specifies CASSIGGANRSPLHF. V gene TRBV19 combines with J gene TRBJ1-6; a weak D match, TRBD1 (6 bases). Germline V CDR1 and CDR2: LNHDA, SQIVND (reference sequence). Trimming shortened V by 3 bases and J by 9 bases, and 15 bases separated the two germline ends. This CDR3 comprises 15 residues.

Details on this clone: A read error may produce the germline difference seen at one junction end. The rearrangement links TRBV6-5 to TRBJ1-6; D call uncertain. The CDR3 has 14 residues. Germline lookup yields CDR1 MNHEY and CDR2 SVGAGI. CDR3 nucleotides: TGTGCCACCAGTCGGGAAAGTCATAATTCACCCCTCCACTTT. This translates into CATSRESHNSPLHF.

The table lists this clone with a few counts. This chain joins TRBV6-7 and TRBJ2-1, with TRBD2 matching 14 bases. TRBV6-7 is known as an ORF, though its function is uncertain. The CDR3 is 20 residues long. V was clipped by 6 bases and J by 5 bases; unmatched bases: 18. In DNA form, the CDR3 reads TGTGCCAGCAGCAATAGACCGGGACTAGCGGGGGTTGTACCGGACAATGAGCAGTTCTTC. Its translation: CASSNRPGLAGVVPDNEQFF.

The genes are TRBV7-2 and TRBJ1-6; D gene unclear. This CDR3 contains 12 residues. Germline V gene lookup returns CDR1 SGHTA and CDR2 FQGNSA. The germline V and J ends were trimmed by 3 bases and 5 bases, with 2 bases remaining between them. Written as DNA, the CDR3 is TGTGCCAGCAGCTTTAATAATTCACCCCTCCACTTT. This translates into CASSFNNSPLHF.

The CDR3 sequence is CSVVAEGTYNEQFF. In DNA form, the CDR3 reads TGCAGCGTTGTAGCGGAAGGAACCTACAATGAGCAGTTCTTC. The chain uses TRBV29-1 and TRBJ2-1, with D tentatively TRBD2 (6 bases). The CDR3 consists of 14 residues. CDR1 and CDR2 from the germline V gene are SQVTM and ANQGSEA. Trimming took off 4 bases at V and 2 bases at J, with 12 bases between the two ends.

CDR3 amino acids: CASSLSWDRNTEAFF. The CDR3 nucleotides are TGTGCCAGCAGTTTATCATGGGACAGGAACACTGAAGCTTTCTTT. The V and J genes are TRBV27 and TRBJ1-1, with TRBD1 matching 7 bases. The CDR3 has 15 amino acids. Looked up from germline, CDR1 is MNHEY and CDR2 is SMNVEV (reference sequence). The junction had 2 bases not matched to a gene; V was cut back by 0 bases and J by 1 base.

The chain recombines TRBV5-1 with TRBJ2-6; a possible D gene is TRBD2 (6 bases). V shed 9 bases and J shed 2 bases, with 12 bases lying between them. Germline CDR1 and CDR2: SGHRS and YFSETQ. CDR3 length equals 14 residues. For the CDR3, the DNA is TGCGCCACCCGTGGAGGGCCTGGGGCCAACGTCCTGACTTTC. This translates into CATRGGPGANVLTF. Variable domain in full (rest from reference TRBV5-1 and TRBJ2-6): KAGVTQTPRYLIKTRGQQVTLSCSPISGHRSVSWYQQTPGQGLQFLFEYFSETQRNKGNFPGRFSGRQFSNSRSEMNVSTLELGDSALYLCATRGGPGANVLTFGAGSRLTVL.

The V gene is TRBV6-5, the J gene TRBJ1-5; D call uncertain. V shed 4 bases and J shed 7 bases, with 11 bases lying between them. Per germline, CDR1 MNHEY and CDR2 SVGAGI. The CDR3 is 13 amino acids. This chain's CDR3 is CASSFDLSQPQHF. The CDR3 DNA follows: TGTGCCAGCAGTTTCGACCTTAGCCAGCCCCAGCATTTT.